This entry is about one TCR beta chain. It has no known antigen specificity. Per-base quality was not reported, and no clone a single base away is much larger than it. Relative to germline, V is 0 bases shorter and J is 2 bases shorter, with 11 bases between their ends. Reading the germline V gene (reference sequence) gives CDR1 SEHNR and CDR2 FQNEAQ. From the cysteine through the phenylalanine, the CDR3 covers 16 amino acids. Only the CDR3 DNA stays, 48 bases, in frame from base 1. Synthesis of TCR cDNA relied on 5'RACE template switching, a step that introduced a universal primer site along with unique molecular identifiers. cDNA synthesis was primed from both the TCR alpha and TCR beta constant segments. Library amplification involved two PCR steps, and the second step added sample barcodes and sequencing adapters. Sequencing of libraries was performed on Illumina HiSeq 2500 (2x100 bp) or NovaSeq (2x150 bp). Under the source paper's analysis protocol: MIGEC was used to demultiplex reads and collapse the reads into UMI consensus sequences, and MiXCR was used for V(D)J alignment. Using edgeR on replicate PBMC samples, clonotypes were called vaccine-responding if FDR was below 0.01 and the log2 fold change was above 5 up to day 15. Each bulk clonotype was labeled CD4 or CD8 based on which sequenced repertoire, CD4 or CD8, contained the clonotype at higher abundance. TCRdb trimmed public reads at Q25 via fastp, called clones via MiXCR and kept in-frame beta chains. One record per CDR3 amino acid sequence lists the most common genes and DNA. Here the V and J calls rest on TCRdb's processing, not on the authors' analysis. This sample has about 210,000 distinct CDR3 sequences in its table, and 6.7% of those were observed once. The ten biggest clones cover more than 1% of the sample.

The sample is drawn from a study of T cells after yellow fever vaccination (dated by TCRdb to about 2019). For the wider study: The SMART-Seq v4 Ultra Low Input RNA kit was used to prepare libraries from fractions with low cell numbers. To follow T-cell clones before and after both primary and booster YFV17D yellow fever vaccination, bulk TCR alpha and beta repertoires underwent longitudinal sequencing. Two healthy male donors, one aged 18 to 30 and one aged 30 to 40 years, were included in the cohort. Blood samples were taken at several timepoints before and after primary and secondary immunization, and bulk PBMC replicates and cell subsets were isolated.

In light of the paper, this sample's treatment or condition label describes: live attenuated yellow fever vaccine strain. PBMCs were isolated from peripheral blood using a standard Ficoll-Paque protocol. Dynabeads CD4 and CD8 positive selection kits were used to isolate the CD4 and CD8 T-cell fractions. RNA was extracted with TriZol from bulk PBMCs, CD4 and CD8 fractions, and dextramer-positive and dextramer-negative fractions. The paper's findings and limits, for the study overall: The study included only a couple of donors, which limits how far the findings can be generalized. A small fraction of clonotypes showed up in both the CD4 and CD8 compartments, probably as a result of convergent recombination. FACS-sorted repertoires could contain abundant contaminating clonotypes from the bulk population, so computational filtering was required. Compared with the primary T-cell response, the secondary T-cell response was weaker but faster, peaking on day 5 rather than day 15. Most clones expanded after primary vaccination (roughly 96% of CD4 and over 80% of CD8) were re-detected after the booster, suggesting that broad memory maintenance occurred.

The specimen comprised CD4+ T cells sorted from PBMCs, sampled on the day of the yellow fever booster vaccination. The clonotype comes from a man in his thirties or forties who received the YFV17D yellow fever vaccine. The receptor chain draws on TRBV7-9 and TRBJ2-1; the best D guess is TRBD2, with 6 bases matching. The nucleotide sequence reads TGTGCCAGCAGCTTAGCTCCGGGGGTCCCCTACAATGAGCAGTTCTTC. Its amino acids are CASSLAPGVPYNEQFF. Supplemented by the reference TRBV7-9 and TRBJ2-1 proteins around the CDR3, the complete variable domain is DTGVSQNPRHKITKRGQNVTFRCDPISEHNRLYWYRQTLGQGPEFLTYFQNEAQLEKSRLLSDRFSAERPKGSFSTLEIQRTEQGDSAMYLCASSLAPGVPYNEQFFGPGTRLTVL.